This entry features one T cell receptor beta chain sequence. Its antigen remains unidentified. This entry is derived from a study of T cell responses to AZD1222 COVID-19 vaccine. Study-wide results and limits: White British donors predominated, females outnumbered males, and clonal diversity was possibly underestimated.

Second doses were pooled across both intervals (about 4 or about 12 weeks). Clones were sequenced by immunoSEQ multiplex PCR, and TCRdb holds only the in-frame ones, with some missing. Among 140,000 or so clones listed, 88% were seen once. Germline lookup yields CDR1 LNHDA and CDR2 SQIVND (reference sequence). The CDR3 is made up of 14 amino acids. Losses at the gene ends were 5 bases for V and 10 bases for J; bases not matched to a gene: 9. The rearrangement joins TRBV19 to TRBJ1-1, with 11 bases identical to TRBD1. Sequenced material: peripheral blood, taken 28 days after the second AZD1222 dose. The sequence derives from an adult who received the AZD1222 COVID-19 vaccine. CDR3 sequence (DNA): TGTGCCAGTAGTGTTCCGGGACAGGGGGTACGAGCTTTCTTT. Encoded protein: CASSVPGQGVRAFF.